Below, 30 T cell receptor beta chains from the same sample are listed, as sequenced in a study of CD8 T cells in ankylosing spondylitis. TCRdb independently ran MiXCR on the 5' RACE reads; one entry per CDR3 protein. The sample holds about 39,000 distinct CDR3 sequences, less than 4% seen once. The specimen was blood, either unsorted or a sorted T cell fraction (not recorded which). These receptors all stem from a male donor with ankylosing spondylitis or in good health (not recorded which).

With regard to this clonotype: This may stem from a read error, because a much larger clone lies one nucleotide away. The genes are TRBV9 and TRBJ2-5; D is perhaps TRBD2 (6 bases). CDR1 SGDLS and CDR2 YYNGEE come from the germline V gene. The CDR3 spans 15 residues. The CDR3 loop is CATSVRGWGLETQYF. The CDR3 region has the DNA TGTGCCACCAGCGTACGGGGCTGGGGACTAGAGACCCAGTACTTC.

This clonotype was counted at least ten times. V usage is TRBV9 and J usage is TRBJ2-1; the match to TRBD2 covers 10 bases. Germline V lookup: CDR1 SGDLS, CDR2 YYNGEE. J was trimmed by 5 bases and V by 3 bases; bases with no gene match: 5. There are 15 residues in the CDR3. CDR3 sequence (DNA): TGTGCCAGCAGCGCCGGGACTAGCGTCGACAATGAGCAGTTCTTC. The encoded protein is CASSAGTSVDNEQFF.

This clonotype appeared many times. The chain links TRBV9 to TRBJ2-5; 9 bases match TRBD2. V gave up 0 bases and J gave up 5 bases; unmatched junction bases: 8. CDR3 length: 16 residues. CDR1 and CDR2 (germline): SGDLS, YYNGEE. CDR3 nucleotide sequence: TGTGCCAGCAGCGTAGGCGGACTAGCGAGGGCGGAGACCCAGTACTTC. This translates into CASSVGGLARAETQYF.

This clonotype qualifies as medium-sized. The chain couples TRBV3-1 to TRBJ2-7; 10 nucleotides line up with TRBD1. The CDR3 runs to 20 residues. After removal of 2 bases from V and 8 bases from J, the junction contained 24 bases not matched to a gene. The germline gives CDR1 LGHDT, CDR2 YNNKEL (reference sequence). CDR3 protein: CASSQLPTKFTGTGVRKQYV. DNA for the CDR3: TGTGCCAGCAGCCAACTACCCACCAAGTTCACCGGGACAGGGGTAAGGAAGCAGTACGTC.

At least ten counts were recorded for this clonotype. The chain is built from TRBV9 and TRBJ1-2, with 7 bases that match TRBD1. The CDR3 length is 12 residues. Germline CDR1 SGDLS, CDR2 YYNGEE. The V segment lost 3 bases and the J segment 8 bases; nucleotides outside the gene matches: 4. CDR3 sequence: CASSDNRGGYTF. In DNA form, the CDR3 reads TGTGCCAGCAGCGACAACAGGGGAGGCTACACCTTC.

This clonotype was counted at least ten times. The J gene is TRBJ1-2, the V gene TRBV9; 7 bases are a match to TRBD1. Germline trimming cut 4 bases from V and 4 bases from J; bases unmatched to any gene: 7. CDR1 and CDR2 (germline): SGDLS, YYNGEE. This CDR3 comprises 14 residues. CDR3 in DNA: TGTGCCAGCAGCCCCCAGGGGGGAGCCTATGGCTACACCTTC. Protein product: CASSPQGGAYGYTF.

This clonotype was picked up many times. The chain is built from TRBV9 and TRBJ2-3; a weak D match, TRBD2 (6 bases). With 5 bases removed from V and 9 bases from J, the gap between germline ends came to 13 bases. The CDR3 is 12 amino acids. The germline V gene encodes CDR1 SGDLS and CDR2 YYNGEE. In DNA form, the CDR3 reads TGTGCCAGCAGGGGGGGTACTGGAACGCAGTATTTT. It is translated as CASRGGTGTQYF.

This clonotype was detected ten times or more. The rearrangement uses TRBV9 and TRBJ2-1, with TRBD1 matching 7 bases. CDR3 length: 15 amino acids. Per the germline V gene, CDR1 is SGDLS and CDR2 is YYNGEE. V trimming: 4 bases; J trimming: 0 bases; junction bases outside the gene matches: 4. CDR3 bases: TGTGCCAGCAGCACACAGGGGAGCTCCTACAATGAGCAGTTCTTC. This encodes CASSTQGSSYNEQFF.

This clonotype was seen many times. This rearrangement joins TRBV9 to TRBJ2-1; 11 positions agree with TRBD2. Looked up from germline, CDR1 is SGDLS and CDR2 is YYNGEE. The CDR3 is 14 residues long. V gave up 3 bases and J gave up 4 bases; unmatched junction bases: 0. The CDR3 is CASSGLAGYNEQFF. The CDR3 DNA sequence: TGTGCCAGCAGCGGACTAGCGGGGTACAATGAGCAGTTCTTC.

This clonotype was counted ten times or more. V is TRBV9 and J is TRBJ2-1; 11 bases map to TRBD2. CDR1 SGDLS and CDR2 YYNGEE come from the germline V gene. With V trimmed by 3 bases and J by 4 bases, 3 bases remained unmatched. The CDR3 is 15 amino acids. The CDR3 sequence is CASSEGLAEYNEQFF. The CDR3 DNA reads TGTGCCAGCAGCGAGGGACTAGCGGAGTACAATGAGCAGTTCTTC.

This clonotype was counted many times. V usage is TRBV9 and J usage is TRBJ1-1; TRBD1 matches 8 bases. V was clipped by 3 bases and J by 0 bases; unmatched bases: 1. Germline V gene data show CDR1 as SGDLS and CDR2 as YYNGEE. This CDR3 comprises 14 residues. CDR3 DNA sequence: TGTGCCAGCAGCGAGGGACAGGTGAACACTGAAGCTTTCTTT. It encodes CASSEGQVNTEAFF.

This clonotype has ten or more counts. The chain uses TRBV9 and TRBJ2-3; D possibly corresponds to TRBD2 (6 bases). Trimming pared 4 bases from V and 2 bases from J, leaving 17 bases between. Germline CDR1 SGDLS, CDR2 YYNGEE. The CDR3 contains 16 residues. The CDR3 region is CASSPEGTGPTDTQYF. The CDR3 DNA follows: TGTGCCAGCAGCCCAGAGGGGACTGGACCCACAGATACGCAGTATTTT.

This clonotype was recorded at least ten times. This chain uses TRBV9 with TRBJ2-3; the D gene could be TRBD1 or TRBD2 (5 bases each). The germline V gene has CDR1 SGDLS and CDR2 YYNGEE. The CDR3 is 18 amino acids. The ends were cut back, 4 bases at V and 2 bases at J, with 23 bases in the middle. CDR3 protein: CASSHESPGRIFTDTQYF. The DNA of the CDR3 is TGTGCCAGCAGCCATGAAAGTCCGGGACGGATCTTCACAGATACGCAGTATTTT.

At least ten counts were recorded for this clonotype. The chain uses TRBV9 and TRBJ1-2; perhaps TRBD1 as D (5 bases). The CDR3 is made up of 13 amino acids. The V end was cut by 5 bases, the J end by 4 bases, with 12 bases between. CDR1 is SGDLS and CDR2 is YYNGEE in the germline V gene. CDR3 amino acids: CASRTASSYGYTF. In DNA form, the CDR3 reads TGTGCCAGCAGGACAGCTTCGAGCTATGGCTACACCTTC.

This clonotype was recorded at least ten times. CDR3 region: CASSTFSGGFANDGYTF. CDR3 coding DNA: TGTGCCAGCAGCACCTTTTCGGGGGGGTTCGCCAACGATGGCTACACCTTC. V is TRBV9 and J is TRBJ1-2, with D tentatively TRBD1 (5 bases). There are 17 residues in the CDR3. V lost 4 bases and J 6 bases, leaving 25 bases between the germline ends. Looked up from germline, CDR1 is SGDLS and CDR2 is YYNGEE.

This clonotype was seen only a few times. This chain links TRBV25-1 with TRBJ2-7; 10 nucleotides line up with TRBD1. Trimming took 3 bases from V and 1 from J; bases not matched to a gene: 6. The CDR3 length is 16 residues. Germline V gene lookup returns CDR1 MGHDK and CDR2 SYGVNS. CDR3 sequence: CASSDSDRGVSYEQYV. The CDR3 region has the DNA TGTGCCAGCAGTGACTCGGACAGGGGGGTATCCTACGAGCAGTACGTC.

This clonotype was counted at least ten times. In nucleotides, the CDR3 is TGTGCCAGCGGGACAGGGCGGCATGAGCAGTTCTTC. As protein: CASGTGRHEQFF. This rearrangement joins TRBV9 to TRBJ2-1; 9 positions match TRBD1. The V gene end was trimmed by 7 bases and the J gene end by 8 bases; junction bases not matched to a gene: 4. Germline-derived CDR1 and CDR2 are SGDLS and YYNGEE. This CDR3 spans 12 amino acids.

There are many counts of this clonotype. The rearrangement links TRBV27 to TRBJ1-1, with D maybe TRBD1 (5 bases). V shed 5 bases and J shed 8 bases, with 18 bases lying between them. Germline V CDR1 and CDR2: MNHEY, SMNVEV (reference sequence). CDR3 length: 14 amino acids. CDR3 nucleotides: TGTGCCAGCAGTCCGTGGGACTTCCCCCGGGAAGCTTTCTTT. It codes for CASSPWDFPREAFF.

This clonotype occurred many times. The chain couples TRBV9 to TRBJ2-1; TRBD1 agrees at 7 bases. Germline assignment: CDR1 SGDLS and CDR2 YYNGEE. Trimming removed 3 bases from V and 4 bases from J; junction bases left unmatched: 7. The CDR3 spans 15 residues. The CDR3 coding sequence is TGTGCCAGCAGCGCCGCCGGGACAGCTTACAATGAGCAGTTCTTC. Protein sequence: CASSAAGTAYNEQFF. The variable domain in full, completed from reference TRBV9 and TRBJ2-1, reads DSGVTQTPKHLITATGQRVTLRCSPRSGDLSVYWYQQSLDQGLQFLIQYYNGEERAKGNILERFSAQQFPDLHSELNLSSLELGDSALYFCASSAAGTAYNEQFFGPGTRLTVL.

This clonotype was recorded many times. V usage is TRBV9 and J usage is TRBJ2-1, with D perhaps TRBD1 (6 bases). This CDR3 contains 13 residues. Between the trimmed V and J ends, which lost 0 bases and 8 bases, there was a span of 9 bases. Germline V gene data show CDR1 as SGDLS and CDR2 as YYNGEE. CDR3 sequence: CASSVVQGYEQFF. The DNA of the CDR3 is TGTGCCAGCAGCGTAGTGCAGGGGTATGAGCAGTTCTTC.

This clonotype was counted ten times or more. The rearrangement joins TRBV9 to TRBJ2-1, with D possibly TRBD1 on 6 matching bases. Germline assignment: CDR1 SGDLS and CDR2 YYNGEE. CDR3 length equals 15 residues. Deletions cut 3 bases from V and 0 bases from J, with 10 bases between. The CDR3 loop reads CASSAGQNSYNEQFF. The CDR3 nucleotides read TGTGCCAGCAGCGCGGGACAAAACTCCTACAATGAGCAGTTCTTC.

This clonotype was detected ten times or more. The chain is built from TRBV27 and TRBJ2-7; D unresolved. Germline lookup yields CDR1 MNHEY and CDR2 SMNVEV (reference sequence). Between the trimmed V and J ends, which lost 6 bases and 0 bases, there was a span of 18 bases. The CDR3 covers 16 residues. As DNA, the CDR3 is TGTGCCAGCAGACCCCCTCGCACACGGAGCTCCTACGAGCAGTACGTC. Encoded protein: CASRPPRTRSSYEQYV.

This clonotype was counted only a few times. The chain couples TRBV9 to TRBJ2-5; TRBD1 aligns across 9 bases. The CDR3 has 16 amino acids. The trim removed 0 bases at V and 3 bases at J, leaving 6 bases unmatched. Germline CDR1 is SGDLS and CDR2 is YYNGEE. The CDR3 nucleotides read TGTGCCAGCAGCGTAGCGCCGACAGGGGGGAAAGAGACCCAGTACTTC. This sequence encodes CASSVAPTGGKETQYF.

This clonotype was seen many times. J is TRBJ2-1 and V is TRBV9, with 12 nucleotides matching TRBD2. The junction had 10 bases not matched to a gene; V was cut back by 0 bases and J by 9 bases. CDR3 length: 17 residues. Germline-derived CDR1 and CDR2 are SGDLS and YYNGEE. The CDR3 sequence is CASSVGLLAGGRGEQFF. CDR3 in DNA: TGTGCCAGCAGCGTAGGCTTACTAGCGGGGGGCCGTGGTGAGCAGTTCTTC. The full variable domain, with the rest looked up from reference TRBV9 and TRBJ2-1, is DSGVTQTPKHLITATGQRVTLRCSPRSGDLSVYWYQQSLDQGLQFLIQYYNGEERAKGNILERFSAQQFPDLHSELNLSSLELGDSALYFCASSVGLLAGGRGEQFFGPGTRLTVL.

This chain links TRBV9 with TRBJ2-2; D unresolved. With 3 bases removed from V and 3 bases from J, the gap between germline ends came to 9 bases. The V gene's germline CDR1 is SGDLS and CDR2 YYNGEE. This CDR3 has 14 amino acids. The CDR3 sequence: CASSGGVDTGELFF. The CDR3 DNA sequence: TGTGCCAGCAGCGGAGGCGTTGACACCGGGGAGCTGTTTTTT.

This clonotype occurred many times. The CDR3 spells CASSVQGANNEQFF. The CDR3 DNA follows: TGTGCCAGCAGCGTACAGGGGGCGAACAATGAGCAGTTCTTC. This chain links TRBV9 with TRBJ2-1, with 8 bases that match TRBD1. The V gene's germline CDR1 is SGDLS and CDR2 YYNGEE. The V and J ends lost 1 base and 5 bases, in that order; junction bases with no gene match: 2. There are 14 residues in the CDR3.

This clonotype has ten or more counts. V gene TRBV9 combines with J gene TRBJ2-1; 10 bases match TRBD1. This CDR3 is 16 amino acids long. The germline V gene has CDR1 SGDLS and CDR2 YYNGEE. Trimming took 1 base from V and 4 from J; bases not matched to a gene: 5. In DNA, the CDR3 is TGTGCCAGCAGCGTAAGGGGGGACAGGGGTTACAATGAGCAGTTCTTC. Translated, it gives CASSVRGDRGYNEQFF. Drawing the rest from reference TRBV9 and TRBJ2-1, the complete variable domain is DSGVTQTPKHLITATGQRVTLRCSPRSGDLSVYWYQQSLDQGLQFLIQYYNGEERAKGNILERFSAQQFPDLHSELNLSSLELGDSALYFCASSVRGDRGYNEQFFGPGTRLTVL.

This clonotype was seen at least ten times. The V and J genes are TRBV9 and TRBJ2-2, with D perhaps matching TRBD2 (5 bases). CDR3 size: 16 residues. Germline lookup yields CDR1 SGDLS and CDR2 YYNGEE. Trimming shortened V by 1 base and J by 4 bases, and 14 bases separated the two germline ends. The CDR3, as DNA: TGTGCCAGCAGCGTATCGGTGGACTCAAGCACCGGGGAGCTGTTTTTT. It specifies CASSVSVDSSTGELFF.

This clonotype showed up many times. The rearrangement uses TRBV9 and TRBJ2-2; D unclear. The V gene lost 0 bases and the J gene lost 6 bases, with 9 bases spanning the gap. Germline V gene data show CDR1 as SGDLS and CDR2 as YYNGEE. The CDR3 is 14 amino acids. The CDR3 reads CASSVAWAPGELFF. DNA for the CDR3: TGTGCCAGCAGCGTAGCTTGGGCGCCCGGGGAGCTGTTTTTT.

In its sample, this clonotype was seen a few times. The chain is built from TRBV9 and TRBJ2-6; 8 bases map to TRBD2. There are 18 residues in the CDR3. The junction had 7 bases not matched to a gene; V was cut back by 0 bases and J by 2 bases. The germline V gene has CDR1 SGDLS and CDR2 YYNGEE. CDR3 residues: CASSVDPRGGAGANVLTF. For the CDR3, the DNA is TGTGCCAGCAGCGTAGACCCCCGGGGGGGCGCTGGGGCCAACGTCCTGACTTTC. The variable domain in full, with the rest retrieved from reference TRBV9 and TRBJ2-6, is DSGVTQTPKHLITATGQRVTLRCSPRSGDLSVYWYQQSLDQGLQFLIQYYNGEERAKGNILERFSAQQFPDLHSELNLSSLELGDSALYFCASSVDPRGGAGANVLTFGAGSRLTVL.